The sequence of this T cell receptor (beta chain) was determined in a study of beta chain features in type 1 diabetes. Whole-study context: On cell yields, gender and age, patients and healthy donors were similar. Whole-study findings and limits: Among all four CD4+ subsets, Type 1 diabetes patients had TCRB CDR3s that were moderately but significantly shorter.

Since all of the isolated RNA was reverse transcribed, expressed TCRB transcripts were what got sequenced. Data came from immunoSEQ multiplex PCR; TCRdb stores just in-frame clones and leaves some out. The table has fewer than 350,000 clones, under 8.5% seen once. Based on CD45RO/CCR7/CD25/CD127/CD95/CD27, CD4+ regulatory, stem cell-like memory, naive and central memory cells were sorted. Purities over 95% were achieved in all sorted populations. This clone appeared a few times. What it recognizes is unknown. Trimming left V 7 bases short and J 2 bases short, with 15 bases between. Germline-derived CDR1 and CDR2 are MDHEN and SYDVKM. This CDR3 is built from 15 residues.

This rearrangement joins TRBV28 to TRBJ2-1; no reliable D call. This receptor was obtained from a woman younger than 35 in good health. Material: central memory CD4+ T cells from blood. The CDR3 region has the DNA TGTGCCAGCACCGCCCGGAGTGGGCCCTACAATGAGCAGTTCTTC. It yields the protein CASTARSGPYNEQFF.